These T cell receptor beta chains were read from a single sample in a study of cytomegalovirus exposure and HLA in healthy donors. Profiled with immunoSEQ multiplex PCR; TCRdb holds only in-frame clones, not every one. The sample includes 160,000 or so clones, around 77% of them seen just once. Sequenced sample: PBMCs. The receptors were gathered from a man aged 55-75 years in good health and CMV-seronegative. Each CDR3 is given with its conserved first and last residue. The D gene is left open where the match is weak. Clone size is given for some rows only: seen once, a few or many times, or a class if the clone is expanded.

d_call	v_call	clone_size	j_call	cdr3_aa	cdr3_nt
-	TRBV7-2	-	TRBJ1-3	CASSLGTGIGNTIYF	TGTGCCAGCAGCTTAGGTACGGGGATCGGAAACACCATATATTTT
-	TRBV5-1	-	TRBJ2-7	CASSWGPADEVYEQYF	TGCGCCAGCAGCTGGGGGCCGGCCGACGAAGTCTACGAGCAGTACTTC
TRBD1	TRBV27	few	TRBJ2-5	CASKYQGDPGETQYF	TGTGCCAGCAAATACCAGGGGGACCCCGGGGAGACCCAGTACTTC
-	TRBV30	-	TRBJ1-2	CAWTGDAYGYTF	TGTGCCTGGACAGGGGACGCTTATGGCTACACCTTC
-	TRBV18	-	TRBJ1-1	CASSPQGVGNTEAFF	TGTGCCAGCTCACCCCAGGGTGTGGGGAACACTGAAGCTTTCTTT
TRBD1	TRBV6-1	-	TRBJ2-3	CASSPGQTFLDTQYF	TGTGCCAGCAGTCCGGGACAGACGTTCTTGGATACGCAGTATTTT
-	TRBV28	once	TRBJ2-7	CASSSQFGNPKGYEQYF	TGTGCCAGCAGTTCCCAGTTCGGGAACCCAAAAGGCTACGAGCAGTACTTC
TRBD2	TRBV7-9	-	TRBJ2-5	CASSGGLAGAWETQYF	TGTGCCAGCAGCGGGGGACTAGCGGGAGCGTGGGAGACCCAGTACTTC
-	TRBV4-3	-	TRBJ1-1	CASSQDPVSGAFF	TGCGCCAGCAGCCAAGATCCGGTCTCAGGAGCTTTCTTT
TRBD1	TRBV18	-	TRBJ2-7	CASSPPGQAFGEQYF	TGTGCCAGCTCACCGCCCGGACAGGCCTTTGGGGAGCAGTACTTC
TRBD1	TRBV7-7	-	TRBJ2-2	CASSTRDRANTGELFF	TGTGCCAGCAGCACCAGGGACAGGGCGAACACCGGGGAGCTGTTTTTT
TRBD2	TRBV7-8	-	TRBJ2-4	CASSFAGGPAKNIQYF	TGTGCCAGCAGCTTCGCGGGGGGGCCAGCCAAAAACATTCAGTACTTC
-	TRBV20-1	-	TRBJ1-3	CSARVKNTIYF	TGCAGTGCCAGAGTTAAAAACACCATATATTTT
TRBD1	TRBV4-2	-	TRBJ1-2	CASSQANQGDYGYTF	TGTGCCAGCAGCCAAGCTAACCAGGGGGACTATGGCTACACCTTC
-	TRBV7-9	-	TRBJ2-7	CASSLGLGWGDYEQYF	TGTGCCAGCAGCTTAGGGTTGGGGTGGGGGGACTACGAGCAGTACTTC
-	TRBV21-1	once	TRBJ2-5	CASSKEGQYPRFSETQYF	TGTGCCAGCAGCAAAGAGGGGCAGTACCCTAGATTTTCGGAGACCCAGTACTTC
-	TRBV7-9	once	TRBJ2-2	CSSSTKGRVTGELFF	TGTTCCAGCAGCACAAAGGGCAGGGTCACCGGGGAGCTGTTTTTT
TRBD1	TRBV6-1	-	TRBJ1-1	CASSVQGITEAFF	TGTGCCAGCAGTGTACAGGGGATCACTGAAGCTTTCTTT
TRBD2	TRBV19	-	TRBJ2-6	CASRIAGAGANVLTF	TGTGCCAGTAGAATAGCGGGAGCTGGGGCCAACGTCCTGACTTTC
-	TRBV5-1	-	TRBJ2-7	CASSLTAYEQYF	TGCGCCAGCAGCCTGACAGCCTACGAGCAGTACTTC
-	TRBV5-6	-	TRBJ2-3	CASSLASADTQYF	TGTGCCAGCAGCTTGGCCAGTGCAGATACGCAGTATTTT
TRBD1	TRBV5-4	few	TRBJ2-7	CASSLGPQGAGGEQYF	TGTGCCAGCAGCTTGGGACCACAGGGGGCAGGAGGCGAGCAGTACTTC
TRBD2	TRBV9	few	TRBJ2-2	CASSSLGRLAGISGGELFF	TGTGCCAGCAGCTCACTTGGGCGACTAGCGGGAATATCGGGCGGGGAGCTGTTTTTT
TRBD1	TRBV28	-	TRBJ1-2	CASSGTGGYNYGYTF	TGTGCCAGCAGTGGGACAGGGGGTTATAACTATGGCTACACCTTC
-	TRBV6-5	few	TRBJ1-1	CASTGPQSNTEAFF	TGTGCCAGCACAGGGCCCCAGTCGAACACTGAAGCTTTCTTT
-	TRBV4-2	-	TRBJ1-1	CASSPGSLGMNTEAFF	TGTGCCAGCAGTCCCGGGAGCCTCGGAATGAACACTGAAGCTTTCTTT
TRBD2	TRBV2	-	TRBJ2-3	CASSGPLSSGDTDTQYF	TGTGCCAGCAGTGGCCCCTTATCTAGCGGGGACACAGATACGCAGTATTTT
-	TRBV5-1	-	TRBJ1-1	CASSTNRDGNTEAFF	TGCGCCAGCAGCACGAACAGGGATGGGAACACTGAAGCTTTCTTT
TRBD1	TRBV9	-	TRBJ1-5	CASSVDRGDSYNQPQHF	TGTGCCAGCAGCGTAGATCGAGGGGACAGTTACAATCAGCCCCAGCATTTT
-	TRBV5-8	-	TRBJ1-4	CASSPGEGVKKLFF	TGTGCCAGCAGCCCAGGGGAAGGTGTGAAAAAACTGTTTTTT
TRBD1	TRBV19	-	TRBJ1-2	CASRRDRVFHGYTF	TGTGCCAGTAGGCGGGACAGGGTCTTCCATGGCTACACCTTC
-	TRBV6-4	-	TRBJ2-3	CASSDRTTGDTQYF	TGTGCCAGCAGTGACCGTACGACAGGCGATACGCAGTATTTT
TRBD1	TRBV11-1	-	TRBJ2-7	CASSLAAGTGGFYEQYF	TGTGCCAGCAGCTTAGCCGCCGGGACAGGGGGCTTCTACGAGCAGTACTTC
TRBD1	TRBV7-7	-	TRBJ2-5	CASRPGTGGAETQYF	TGTGCCAGCAGACCCGGGACAGGGGGCGCGGAGACCCAGTACTTC
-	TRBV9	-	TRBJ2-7	CASSVVREQYF	TGTGCCAGCAGCGTAGTGCGCGAGCAGTACTTC
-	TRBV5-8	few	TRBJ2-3	CASSGEPAKSTDTQYF	TGTGCCAGCTCCGGAGAGCCGGCCAAAAGCACAGATACGCAGTATTTT
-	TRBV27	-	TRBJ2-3	CASSSPHLGSDTQYF	TGTGCCAGCAGTTCACCCCACTTGGGCTCGGATACGCAGTATTTT
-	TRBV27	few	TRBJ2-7	CASSSNYEQYF	TGTGCCAGCAGTTCAAACTACGAGCAGTACTTC
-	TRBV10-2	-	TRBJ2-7	CASRSGESSYEQYF	TGCGCCAGCAGAAGCGGCGAGAGCTCCTACGAGCAGTACTTC
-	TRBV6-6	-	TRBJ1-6	CASSYSGGSYNSPLHF	TGTGCCAGCAGTTACTCAGGGGGCTCCTATAATTCACCCCTCCACTTT
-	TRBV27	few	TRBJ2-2	CASSLGRGRELFF	TGTGCCAGCAGTTTAGGTAGGGGCCGGGAGCTGTTTTTT
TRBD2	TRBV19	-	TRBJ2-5	CASSTVAGVGETQYF	TGTGCCAGTAGTACGGTAGCGGGAGTCGGAGAGACCCAGTACTTC
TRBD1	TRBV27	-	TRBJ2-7	CASSFGTGGYEQYF	TGTGCCAGCAGTTTCGGGACAGGGGGTTACGAGCAGTACTTC
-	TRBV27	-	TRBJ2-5	CASSLLGGGQETQYF	TGTGCCAGCAGTTTATTAGGGGGAGGGCAAGAGACCCAGTACTTC
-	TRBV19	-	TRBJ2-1	CASSATGISYNEQFF	TGTGCCAGTAGTGCTACAGGGATTTCCTACAATGAGCAGTTCTTC
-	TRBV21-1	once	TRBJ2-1	CASSTPLPTDNEQFF	TGTGCCAGCAGCACACCCCTTCCAACAGACAATGAGCAGTTCTTC
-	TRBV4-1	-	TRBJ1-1	CASSPRRDGGTNTEAFF	TGCGCCAGCAGCCCGAGAAGGGACGGGGGGACGAACACTGAAGCTTTCTTT
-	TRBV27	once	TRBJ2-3	CASSLPLIGTAGLITDTQYF	TGTGCCAGCAGTTTACCCCTTATCGGGACAGCGGGTCTTATCACAGATACGCAGTATTTT
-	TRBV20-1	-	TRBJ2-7	CSARRLGEQYF	TGCAGTGCTAGGCGACTAGGCGAGCAGTACTTC
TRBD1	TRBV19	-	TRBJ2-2	CASRTGGWTGELFF	TGTGCCAGTAGGACAGGGGGCTGGACCGGGGAGCTGTTTTTT
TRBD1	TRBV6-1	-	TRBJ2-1	CASSGQGFYNEQFF	TGTGCCAGCAGCGGACAGGGCTTCTACAATGAGCAGTTCTTC
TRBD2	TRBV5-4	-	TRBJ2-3	CASSPRVAGPRDTQYF	TGTGCCAGCAGCCCCCGGGTAGCGGGCCCACGAGATACGCAGTATTTT
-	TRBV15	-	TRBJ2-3	CATSRDNGVRDTQYF	TGTGCCACCAGCAGAGATAACGGGGTCCGAGATACGCAGTATTTT
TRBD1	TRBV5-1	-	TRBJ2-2	CASRDRGWTGELFF	TGCGCCAGCAGAGACAGGGGATGGACCGGGGAGCTGTTTTTT
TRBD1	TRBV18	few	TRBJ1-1	CASSPRQGDTEAFF	TGTGCCAGCTCACCGAGACAGGGAGACACTGAAGCTTTCTTT
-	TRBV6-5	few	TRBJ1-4	CASSEGNEKLFF	TGTGCCAGCAGTGAGGGAAATGAAAAACTGTTTTTT
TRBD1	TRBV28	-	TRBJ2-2	CASSLYRRGRVNTGELFF	TGTGCCAGCAGTTTATATAGAAGGGGGCGAGTTAACACCGGGGAGCTGTTTTTT
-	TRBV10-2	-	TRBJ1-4	CASSGGPSSSINEKLFF	TGCGCCAGCAGTGGCGGGCCGAGCTCGAGTATTAATGAAAAACTGTTTTTT
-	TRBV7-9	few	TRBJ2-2	CASSRPTSGFTGELFF	TGTGCCAGCAGCCGACCCACCTCAGGGTTCACCGGGGAGCTGTTTTTT